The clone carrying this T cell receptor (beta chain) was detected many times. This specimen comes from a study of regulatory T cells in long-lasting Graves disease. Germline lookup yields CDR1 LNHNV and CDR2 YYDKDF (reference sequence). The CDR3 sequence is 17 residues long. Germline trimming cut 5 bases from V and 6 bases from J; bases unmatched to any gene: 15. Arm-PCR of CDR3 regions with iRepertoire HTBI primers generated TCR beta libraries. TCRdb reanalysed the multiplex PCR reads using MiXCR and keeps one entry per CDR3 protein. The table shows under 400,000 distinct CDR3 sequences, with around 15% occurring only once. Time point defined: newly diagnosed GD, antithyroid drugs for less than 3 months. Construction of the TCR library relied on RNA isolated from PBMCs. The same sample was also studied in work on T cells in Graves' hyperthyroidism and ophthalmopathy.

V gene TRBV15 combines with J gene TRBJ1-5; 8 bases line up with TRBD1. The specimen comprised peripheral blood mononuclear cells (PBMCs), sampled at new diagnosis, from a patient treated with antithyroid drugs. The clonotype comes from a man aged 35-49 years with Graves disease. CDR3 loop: CATSVGGGTGGGQPQHF. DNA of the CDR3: TGTGCCACCAGCGTTGGTGGCGGGACAGGAGGAGGTCAGCCCCAGCATTTT. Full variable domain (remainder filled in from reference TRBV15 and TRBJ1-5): DAMVIQNPRYQVTQFGKPVTLSCSQTLNHNVMYWYQQKSSQAPKLLFHYYDKDFNNEADTPDNFQSRRPNTSFCFLDIRSPGLGDTAMYLCATSVGGGTGGGQPQHFGDGTRLSIL.